This TCR beta chain appears in the sequencing data of a study of shared clonotypes between healthy human individuals. Whole-study context: In total, the donors were a couple of women and a few men aged 18 to 49. General study results and limits: Approximately 4.6% of naive CD4 clonotypes were shared across a few donors.

The CDR3 runs to 14 residues. V dropped 2 bases and J dropped 6 bases, with 12 bases sitting between them. The germline V gene encodes CDR1 MNHEY and CDR2 SMNVEV (reference sequence). Only CD45RO-negative cells positively selected for CCR7 counted as naive CD8 cells, so terminally differentiated effector memory CD45RA+ cells were excluded. Original analysis: Junction-only sequences without quality scores were provided by ImmunoSEQ, so filtering was different. The method was immunoSEQ multiplex PCR; TCRdb's version includes in-frame clones alone and lacks a portion of them. V, J and clone size are taken as reported in that table, and D and trimming were inferred from the DNA itself. The profile shows 1.5 million to 2.5 million clones, approximately 94% of them singletons. As for this clone: Its cognate antigen is unknown.

The sample taken for sequencing was naive CD8+ T cells sorted from blood. This TCR was sampled from a man younger than 35 in good health. The chain employs TRBV27 and TRBJ2-3; the D gene could be TRBD1 or TRBD2 (5 bases each). The CDR3 region has the DNA TGTGCCAGCAGTTTACATGGGACCTGGGATACGCAGTATTTT. This encodes CASSLHGTWDTQYF.